This T cell receptor beta chain was obtained from a study of OX40 agonist ivuxolimab in advanced cancers. Across the study: Patients received ivuxolimab, an agonistic anti-OX40 (CD134) antibody. Participants averaged roughly 57 years of age (range roughly 23 to 80) and were around 80% male. Partial responses were seen in three patients, one with hepatocellular carcinoma and two with cutaneous melanoma. Whole-study results and caveats: At 0.1 to 3.0 mg/kg, clonal expansion of CD4+ and CD8+ blood T cells had occurred by week 6.

Concerning this clone: What it binds is unknown.

This table comes from immunoSEQ multiplex PCR, and its TCRdb copy is limited to in-frame clones, with some not included. The sample lists over 80,000 clones, approximately 91% seen once, with around 0.33% in the top ten. Trimming took off 2 bases at V and 2 bases at J, with 13 bases between the two ends. The CDR3 loop spans 16 amino acids. The V gene's germline CDR1 is SEHNR and CDR2 FQNEAQ (reference sequence). The sequencing here drew on CD4+ or CD8+ T cells sorted from blood, taken in a trial of the OX40 agonist ivuxolimab. This receptor was identified in an adult with an advanced solid tumor such as melanoma, head and neck, liver or kidney cancer. The chain employs TRBV7-9 and TRBJ2-4; no definite D call. The CDR3 nucleotides read TGTGCCAGCAGCTTAACGTCAGTGAATACCAAAAACATTCAGTACTTC. The encoded protein is CASSLTSVNTKNIQYF. Complete variable domain (other parts from reference TRBV7-9 and TRBJ2-4): DTGVSQNPRHKITKRGQNVTFRCDPISEHNRLYWYRQTLGQGPEFLTYFQNEAQLEKSRLLSDRFSAERPKGSFSTLEIQRTEQGDSAMYLCASSLTSVNTKNIQYFGAGTRLSVL.